This TCR beta chain was recovered during a study of human CD8 memory T cell subsets. Germline CDR1 is LNHNV and CDR2 is YYDKDF (reference sequence). This CDR3 region has 14 residues. Sequencing libraries of TCR beta were made by UMI-labeled 5' RACE. TCRdb reanalyzed the 5' RACE reads and collapses them to one entry per CDR3 protein, without DNA. The sample totals thousands of distinct CDR3 sequences. TPEX denoted exhausted-like, CCR7+ PD-1+ TIGIT+ early memory CD8+ T cells. This TCR derives from a human donor in good health. The material sequenced was CD8+ T cells from PBMCs. This sequence joins TRBV15 and TRBJ2-5. CDR3 region: CATGAWTTQETQYF.